The text below deals with one T cell receptor beta chain. Its antigen is unknown. The V gene's germline CDR1 is SQVTM and CDR2 ANQGSEA. Trimming left V 4 bases short and J 1 base short, with 10 bases between. The CDR3 extends over 13 amino acids. These data are taken from a study of cytomegalovirus exposure and HLA in healthy donors. Study conclusions and caveats: TCR beta V- and J-gene trimming, according to a later analysis, was linked to a missense DCLRE1C variant. Data from an earlier analysis indicated that most TCR beta V segments were productive either about 87% or about 30% of the time.

These donors counted as nominally healthy when sampled, but unrecorded immune exposures were likely. 13 Jbeta primers and 60 Vbeta primers were used for the PCR. Measured with immunoSEQ multiplex PCR; TCRdb has only the in-frame clones, and not every one. The sample has about 170,000 clones; approximately 72% are singletons. J is TRBJ1-1 and V is TRBV29-1; a weak D match, TRBD1 (6 bases). This TCR derives from a man in his forties in good health and CMV-seropositive. Sequencing input: PBMCs. The DNA of the CDR3 is TGCAGCGTTGCCCGGACAGAGAACACTGAAGCTTTCTTT. Protein product: CSVARTENTEAFF.